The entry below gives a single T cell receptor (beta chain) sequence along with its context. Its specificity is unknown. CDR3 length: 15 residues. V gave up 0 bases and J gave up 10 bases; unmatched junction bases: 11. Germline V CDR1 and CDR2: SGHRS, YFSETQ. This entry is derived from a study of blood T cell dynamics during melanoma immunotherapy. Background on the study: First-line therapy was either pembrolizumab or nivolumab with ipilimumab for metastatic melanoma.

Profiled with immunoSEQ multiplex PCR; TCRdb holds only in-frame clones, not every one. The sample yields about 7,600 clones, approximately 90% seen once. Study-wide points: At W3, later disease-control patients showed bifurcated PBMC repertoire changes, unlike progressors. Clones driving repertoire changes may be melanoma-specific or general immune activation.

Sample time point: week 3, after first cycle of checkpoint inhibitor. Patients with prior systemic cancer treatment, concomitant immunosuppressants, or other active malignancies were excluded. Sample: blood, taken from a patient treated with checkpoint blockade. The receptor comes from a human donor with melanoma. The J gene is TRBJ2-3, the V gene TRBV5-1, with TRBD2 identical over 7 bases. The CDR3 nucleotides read TGCGCCAGCAGCTTGGCTCAGACCTGGGGGGGGGCGCAGTATTTT. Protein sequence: CASSLAQTWGGAQYF.